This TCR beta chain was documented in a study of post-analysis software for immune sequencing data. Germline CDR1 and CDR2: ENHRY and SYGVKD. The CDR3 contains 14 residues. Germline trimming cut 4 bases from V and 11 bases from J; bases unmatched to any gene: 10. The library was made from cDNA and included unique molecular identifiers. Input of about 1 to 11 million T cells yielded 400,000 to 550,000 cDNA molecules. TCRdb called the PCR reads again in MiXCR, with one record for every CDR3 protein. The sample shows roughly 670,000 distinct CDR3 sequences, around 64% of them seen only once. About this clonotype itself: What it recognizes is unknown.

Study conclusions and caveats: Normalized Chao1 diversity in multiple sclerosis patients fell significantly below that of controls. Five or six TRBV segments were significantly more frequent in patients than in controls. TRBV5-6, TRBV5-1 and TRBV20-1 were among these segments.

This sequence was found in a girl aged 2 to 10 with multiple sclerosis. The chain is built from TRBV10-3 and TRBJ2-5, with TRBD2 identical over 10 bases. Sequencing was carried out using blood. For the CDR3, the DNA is TGTGCCATCAGTGGGGCTAGCGGGAGCCATGAGCAGTACTTC. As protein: CAISGASGSHEQYF.